This passage covers 30 T cell receptor beta chains from one sample sequenced in a study of T cell repertoires in cytomegalovirus infection. From the reads, TCRdb called clonotypes with MiXCR, one entry per CDR3 protein. The sample shows roughly 180,000 distinct CDR3 sequences, approximately 30% of them seen only once. The sequenced sample was PBMCs. These receptors were taken from a human donor in good health (CMV status not recorded). Some clones in this sample may be carry-over from other donors' samples.

The J gene is TRBJ1-2, the V gene TRBV20-1; D is unclear. V shed 5 bases and J shed 4 bases, with 14 bases lying between them. Germline assignment: CDR1 DFQATT and CDR2 SNEGSKA (reference sequence). This CDR3 comprises 13 residues. This CDR3 is CSAPPGPPYGYTF. In DNA form, the CDR3 reads TGCAGTGCTCCACCCGGGCCTCCCTATGGCTACACCTTC.

The chain recombines TRBV29-1 with TRBJ2-7, with D perhaps TRBD2 (5 bases). Trimming pared 4 bases from V and 0 bases from J, leaving 10 bases between. This CDR3 comprises 13 residues. CDR1 and CDR2 from the germline V gene are SQVTM and ANQGSEA. CDR3: CSVVSGSSYEQYF. In DNA, the CDR3 is TGCAGCGTTGTGTCGGGGAGCTCCTACGAGCAGTACTTC.

This clonotype was seen only a few times. The rearrangement joins TRBV9 to TRBJ2-3; maybe TRBD1 (6 bases). The V gene lost 0 bases and the J gene lost 4 bases, with 15 bases spanning the gap. The CDR3 is 16 amino acids. Looked up from germline, CDR1 is SGDLS and CDR2 is YYNGEE. CDR3 bases: TGTGCCAGCAGCGTAGCGACAGGACGCGCATCAGATACGCAGTATTTT. The encoded protein is CASSVATGRASDTQYF.

V usage is TRBV5-1 and J usage is TRBJ2-1; unclear D gene. V lost 0 bases, J lost 9 bases, and 4 bases lay in between. The CDR3 consists of 11 residues. Germline V CDR1 and CDR2: SGHRS, YFSETQ. CDR3 region: CASSLAVEQFF. DNA of the CDR3: TGCGCCAGCAGCTTGGCCGTTGAGCAGTTCTTC.

The gene calls are TRBV7-3 and TRBJ1-1; 10 bases match TRBD1. This CDR3 is built from 16 residues. Losses at the gene ends were 2 bases for V and 9 bases for J; bases not matched to a gene: 12. Looked up from germline, CDR1 is SGHTA and CDR2 is FQGTGA. For the CDR3, the DNA is TGTGCCAGCAGCTTAGCGGTCGGTGGGACAGGGGACCAAGCTTTCTTT. This gives the protein CASSLAVGGTGDQAFF.

This chain connects TRBV10-3 to TRBJ2-7; TRBD2 agrees at 13 bases. Germline V CDR1 and CDR2: ENHRY, SYGVKD. The J segment lost 2 bases and the V segment lost 6 bases, leaving 1 base of the junction unmatched. CDR3 size: 14 residues. The CDR3 loop is CAIRGTSGAYEQYF. CDR3 DNA sequence: TGTGCCATCAGAGGGACTAGCGGGGCCTACGAGCAGTACTTC.

The chain carries TRBV6-6 and TRBJ2-3; either TRBD1 or TRBD2 may fit D (5 bases each). V lost 11 bases and J 3 bases, leaving 24 bases between the germline ends. The CDR3 has 16 residues. Germline V gives CDR1 MNHNY, CDR2 SVGAGI (reference sequence). DNA for the CDR3: TGTGCCCGCACCTCCGTGGGGGAAGGGGCTACAGATACGCAGTATTTT. This translates into CARTSVGEGATDTQYF.

A single count supports this clonotype. The chain has TRBV19 and TRBJ1-4, with 7 positions matching TRBD1. The CDR3 consists of 16 residues. Germline lookup yields CDR1 LNHDA and CDR2 SQIVND (reference sequence). V was pared by 6 bases and J by 10 bases, with 17 bases of the junction left unmatched. This CDR3 reads CASRERSGAGGGKLFF. DNA for the CDR3: TGTGCCAGTAGAGAGAGGTCAGGAGCAGGGGGAGGAAAACTGTTTTTT.

This clonotype was counted ten times or more. The chain couples TRBV5-1 to TRBJ1-1; maybe TRBD1 (6 bases). The CDR3 consists of 13 residues. CDR1 is SGHRS, CDR2 YFSETQ, per germline. V was clipped by 0 bases and J by 5 bases, with 8 bases between them. Here the CDR3 reads CASSLDRVTEAFF. DNA of the CDR3: TGCGCCAGCAGCTTGGACAGGGTTACTGAAGCTTTCTTT.

The chain has TRBV5-8 and TRBJ1-4, with unresolved D. Germline-derived CDR1 and CDR2 are SGHTS and YDEGEE. V was cut by 0 bases and J by 7 bases, with 10 bases left in between. This CDR3 spans 14 amino acids. This CDR3 is CASSLEPEGEKLFF. For the CDR3, the DNA is TGTGCCAGCAGCTTGGAACCTGAAGGTGAAAAACTGTTTTTT. The full variable domain, completed using reference TRBV5-8 and TRBJ1-4, is EAGVTQSPTHLIKTRGQQATLRCSPISGHTSVYWYQQALGLGLQFLLWYDEGEERNRGNFPPRFSGRQFPNYSSELNVNALELEDSALYLCASSLEPEGEKLFFGSGTQLSVL.

Worth noting for this clonotype: An end of the junction does not agree with germline; a read error may underlie this. V gene TRBV7-6 combines with J gene TRBJ2-7; D uncertain. CDR1 is SGHVS and CDR2 is FNYEAQ in the germline V gene. The CDR3 totals 13 residues. The CDR3 region has the DNA TGTGCCAGCAGCACCAAGAGCTCCTACGATCAGTACTTC. It yields the protein CASSTKSSYDQYF.

The table lists this clonotype with a few counts. The DNA of the CDR3 is TGTGCCAGCAGTGACGGAACTAGCGGGGGTGCAGATACGCAGTATTTT. This encodes CASSDGTSGGADTQYF. The rearrangement uses TRBV6-4 and TRBJ2-3; the match to TRBD2 covers 11 bases. Germline CDR1 reads MRHNA; CDR2 reads SNTAGT. The CDR3 spans 16 residues. The V gene end was trimmed by 2 bases and the J gene end by 4 bases; junction bases not matched to a gene: 5.

The V and J genes are TRBV11-2 and TRBJ1-3, with 7 bases that match TRBD1. Looked up from germline, CDR1 is SGHAT and CDR2 is FQNNGV. The CDR3 has 15 amino acids. V lost 5 bases to trimming and J lost 0 bases; unmatched junction nucleotides: 4. CDR3 amino acids: CASSRDRDSGNTIYF. CDR3 nucleotide sequence: TGTGCCAGCAGCCGCGACAGGGACTCTGGAAACACCATATATTTT.

The DNA of the CDR3 is TGTGCCAGCAGCCTCAAGAGGTCTAGCGGAGGGGATACGCAGTATTTT. Encoded protein: CASSLKRSSGGDTQYF. V gene TRBV3-1 combines with J gene TRBJ2-3; 7 positions match TRBD2. The CDR3 length is 16 residues. Germline lookup yields CDR1 LGHDT and CDR2 YNNKEL (reference sequence). After removal of 4 bases from V and 6 bases from J, the junction contained 13 bases not matched to a gene.

The chain links TRBV12-3 or TRBV12-4 to TRBJ2-7; 7 positions agree with TRBD1. The V segment lost 7 bases and the J segment 6 bases; nucleotides outside the gene matches: 12. The CDR3 is made up of 14 amino acids. Written as DNA, the CDR3 is TGTGCCAGCACCACAGGGGACCAACCTTCCGAGCAGTACTTC. Translating it yields CASTTGDQPSEQYF.

The rearrangement uses TRBV5-4 and TRBJ1-3, with D perhaps TRBD1 (5 bases). There are 14 residues in the CDR3. Trimming took 7 bases from V and 0 from J, leaving 11 bases between them. Germline V lookup: CDR1 SGHNT, CDR2 YYREEE (reference sequence). DNA for the CDR3: TGTGCCAGCCGGGGACCGTACTCTGGAAACACCATATATTTT. Protein sequence: CASRGPYSGNTIYF.

This clonotype was detected many times. CDR3 bases: TGTGCCAGCAGCACAGGGGTGGACTATGGCTACACCTTC. It translates to CASSTGVDYGYTF. The chain couples TRBV2 to TRBJ1-2; 7 bases agree with TRBD1. With V trimmed by 6 bases and J by 3 bases, 4 bases remained unmatched. Germline assignment: CDR1 SNHLY and CDR2 FYNNEI. This CDR3 is 13 amino acids long.

This clonotype was recorded at least ten times. One end of the junction does not line up with germline, which may come from a read error. V is TRBV7-2 and J is TRBJ1-3; 8 bases are shared with TRBD1. The CDR3 length is 15 residues. Germline-derived CDR1 and CDR2 are SGHTA and FQGNSA. The CDR3 spells CASSLAGGRGNTIYF. The DNA of the CDR3 is TGTGCCAGCAGCCTAGCAGGGGGCCGTGGAAACACCATATATTTT. The full variable domain, its missing parts supplied by reference TRBV7-2 and TRBJ1-3, is GAGVSQSPSNKVTEKGKDVELRCDPISGHTALYWYRQSLGQGLEFLIYFQGNSAPDKSGLPSDRFSAERTGGSVSTLTIQRTQQEDSAVYLCASSLAGGRGNTIYFGEGSWLTVV.

DNA of the CDR3: TGTGCCAGCAGTTACTATACAGCTGAAGCTTTCTTT. Its translation: CASSYYTAEAFF. The chain combines TRBV6-2 or TRBV6-3 with TRBJ1-1; D gene ambiguous. The CDR3 length is 12 residues. The V and J ends lost 1 base and 6 bases respectively, with 6 bases between them. The germline CDR1 and CDR2 sequences are MNHEY and SVGEGT.

The chain recombines TRBV23-1 with TRBJ2-3; 9 nucleotides match TRBD1. TRBV23-1 carries the ORF label, with uncertain function. The CDR3 spans 16 residues. V trimming: 2 bases; J trimming: 0 bases; junction bases outside the gene matches: 3. This CDR3 reads CASSQAGTGSTDTQYF. The DNA for the CDR3 is TGCGCCAGCAGTCAAGCCGGGACAGGGAGCACAGATACGCAGTATTTT.

In regard to this clonotype: A much larger clone differs by one base, so this may be a read error. CDR3 amino acids: CASSQPEEGDTQYF. DNA for the CDR3: TGTGCCAGCAGCCAACCCGAGGAAGGAGATACGCAGTATTTT. V is TRBV7-2 and J is TRBJ2-3; D remains unclear. Germline V CDR1 and CDR2: SGHTA, FQGNSA. V dropped 5 bases and J dropped 5 bases, with 14 bases sitting between them. CDR3 length: 14 residues.

Many counts were recorded for this clonotype. The V and J genes are TRBV7-2 and TRBJ1-1; D remains ambiguous. Trimming pared 2 bases from V and 0 bases from J, leaving 10 bases between. The CDR3 is 15 residues long. CDR1 and CDR2 (germline): SGHTA, FQGNSA. CDR3 region: CASSLRGQLNTEAFF. The CDR3 DNA is TGTGCCAGCAGCTTAAGAGGTCAGCTGAACACTGAAGCTTTCTTT.

This clonotype showed up many times. The chain has TRBV7-2 and TRBJ1-1; a possible D gene is TRBD1 (5 bases). Germline assignment: CDR1 SGHTA and CDR2 FQGNSA. Trimming removed 0 bases at V and 11 bases at J, with 19 bases between. This CDR3 has 15 residues. CDR3 protein: CASSLALTAGRGAFF. The DNA for the CDR3 is TGTGCCAGCAGCTTAGCCCTGACAGCCGGGCGGGGGGCTTTCTTT.

Regarding this clonotype: This may be a read error, as it is one base from a much larger clone. The J gene is TRBJ1-4, the V gene TRBV7-6, with 7 bases identical to TRBD1. After removal of 3 bases from V and 8 bases from J, the junction contained 9 bases not matched to a gene. Germline V CDR1 and CDR2: SGHVS, FNYEAQ. CDR3 length equals 15 residues. The CDR3 DNA sequence: TGTGCCAGCAGCTTCCTCAGGGGGGCAGGCGAAAAACTGTTTTTT. Translated: CASSFLRGAGEKLFF.

The J gene is TRBJ1-1, the V gene TRBV5-6; D is unclear. V was clipped by 0 bases and J by 1 base, with 7 bases between them. The germline V gene encodes CDR1 SGHDT and CDR2 YYEEEE. The CDR3 spans 14 residues. In nucleotides, the CDR3 is TGTGCCAGCAGCTTGGGGGGTAGGAACACTGAAGCTTTCTTT. It codes for CASSLGGRNTEAFF.

The rearrangement links TRBV10-3 to TRBJ1-1; 7 bases fit TRBD1. This CDR3 spans 16 amino acids. The V and J ends lost 0 bases and 2 bases, in that order; junction bases with no gene match: 6. Germline loops: CDR1 ENHRY, CDR2 SYGVKD. CDR3 coding DNA: TGTGCCATCAGTGAGTCGAAACAGGGGTATAACACTGAAGCTTTCTTT. Translation gives CAISESKQGYNTEAFF.

The V call is TRBV10-2, the J call TRBJ2-5; 8 bases map to TRBD1. Trimming cost V 3 bases and J 2 bases; bases outside gene matches: 5. Germline CDR1 WSHSY, CDR2 SAAADI. CDR3 length equals 15 residues. The CDR3 sequence is CASSEPDRGQETQYF. The CDR3 nucleotides are TGCGCCAGCAGTGAACCCGACAGGGGACAAGAGACCCAGTACTTC.

This clonotype was seen only a few times. The chain links TRBV6-2 or TRBV6-3 to TRBJ2-5, with D possibly being TRBD2 (5 bases). V was shortened by 0 bases and J by 4 bases, with 12 bases between the two germline ends. In germline, CDR1 is MNHEY, CDR2 SVGEGT. The CDR3 loop spans 15 amino acids. For the CDR3, the DNA is TGTGCCAGCAGTTACTCGGCGCCCGGGGTAGAGACCCAGTACTTC. Its protein product is CASSYSAPGVETQYF.

The rearrangement joins TRBV7-6 to TRBJ1-1; D is undetermined. CDR1 and CDR2 from the germline V gene are SGHVS and FNYEAQ. With 3 bases removed from V and 7 bases from J, the gap between germline ends came to 15 bases. The CDR3 spans 14 residues. The CDR3 is CASSFSQDSREAFF. The CDR3 region has the DNA TGTGCCAGCAGCTTCTCGCAGGACTCCCGTGAAGCTTTCTTT.

This clonotype was observed at least ten times. The V gene is TRBV5-4, the J gene TRBJ2-3, with D perhaps matching TRBD2 (5 bases). V was cut by 2 bases and J by 5 bases, with 12 bases left in between. CDR1 is SGHNT, CDR2 YYREEE, per germline (reference sequence). The CDR3 has 14 residues. CDR3: CASSFEGNEDTQYF. The CDR3 nucleotides are TGTGCCAGCAGCTTTGAGGGCAACGAAGATACGCAGTATTTT.